The entry that follows covers one T cell receptor beta chain sequence. This sample is part of a study of blood T cell repertoires in COVID-19. In the study overall: Samples of COVID-19 (acute and convalescent) were obtained from the United States, Italy and Spain. T cells, B-cell-depleted T cells, or PBMCs supplied cDNA or gDNA.

The repertoire was sequenced with immunoSEQ multiplex PCR; TCRdb's copy has only in-frame clones and lacks some. The sample lists tens of thousands of clones; 75% to 90% were seen once. Unmatched junction bases numbered 6, after V lost 0 bases and J lost 0 bases. From germline, CDR1 is LGHNA and CDR2 YSLEER. The CDR3 has 18 amino acids. V is TRBV4-3 and J is TRBJ2-2, with 8 bases identical to TRBD2. The sequenced material came from peripheral blood. This clonotype was obtained from a man aged 55 to 70 with acute or convalescent COVID-19. The CDR3 sequence is CASSQDLGSGTNTGELFF. The CDR3 DNA follows: TGCGCCAGCAGCCAAGATCTGGGTAGCGGGACGAACACCGGGGAGCTGTTTTTT.